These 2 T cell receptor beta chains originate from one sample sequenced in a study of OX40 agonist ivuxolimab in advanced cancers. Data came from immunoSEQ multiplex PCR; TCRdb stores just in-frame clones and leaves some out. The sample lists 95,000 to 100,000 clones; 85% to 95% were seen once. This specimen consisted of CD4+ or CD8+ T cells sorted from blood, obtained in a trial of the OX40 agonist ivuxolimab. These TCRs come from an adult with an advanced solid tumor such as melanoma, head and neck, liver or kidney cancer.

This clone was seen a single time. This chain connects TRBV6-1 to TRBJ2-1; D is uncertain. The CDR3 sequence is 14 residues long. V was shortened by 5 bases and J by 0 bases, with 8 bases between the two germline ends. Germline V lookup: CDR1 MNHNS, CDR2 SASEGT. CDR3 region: CASSRYSSYNEQFF. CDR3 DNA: TGTGCCAGCAGTCGTTATTCCTCCTACAATGAGCAGTTCTTC.

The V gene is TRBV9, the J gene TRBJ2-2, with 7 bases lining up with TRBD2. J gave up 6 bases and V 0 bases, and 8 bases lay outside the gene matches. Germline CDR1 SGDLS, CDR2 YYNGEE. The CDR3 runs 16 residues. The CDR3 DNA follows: TGTGCCAGCAGCGTAGCTGCCCAGGGAGGGGCCGGGGAGCTGTTTTTT. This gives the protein CASSVAAQGGAGELFF.